Each of the 14 T cell receptor beta chains below was sequenced from the same sample in a study of shared clonotypes between healthy human individuals. The table came from immunoSEQ multiplex PCR; TCRdb's copy has only in-frame clones and leaves some out. This sample has approximately 980,000 clones, with 76% found just once. Material: memory CD4+ T cells sorted from blood. As for subset: CD45RA-negative fraction. These receptors were obtained from a young man in good health.

V usage is TRBV25-1 and J usage is TRBJ1-2; tentative D call: TRBD1 (6 bases). This CDR3 comprises 13 residues. Germline CDR1 is MGHDK and CDR2 is SYGVNS. V was shortened by 4 bases and J by 8 bases, with 14 bases between the two germline ends. CDR3 sequence: CASSGAQGGGYTF. CDR3 coding DNA: TGTGCCAGCAGTGGAGCACAGGGAGGAGGCTACACCTTC.

This chain links TRBV6-4 with TRBJ2-2; perhaps D is TRBD1 or TRBD2 (5 bases each). Germline assignment: CDR1 MRHNA and CDR2 SNTAGT. Trimming stripped 7 bases from V and 6 bases from J, with 15 bases between. The CDR3 loop spans 14 amino acids. The CDR3 sequence is CASNPGTRPGELFF. The DNA of the CDR3 is TGTGCCAGCAACCCCGGGACCCGACCCGGGGAGCTGTTTTTT.

The J gene is TRBJ1-6, the V gene TRBV5-1; D uncertain. The V end was cut by 0 bases, the J end by 4 bases, with 5 bases between. Germline lookup yields CDR1 SGHRS and CDR2 YFSETQ. This CDR3 contains 14 residues. The CDR3 coding sequence is TGCGCCAGCAGCTTGGACATGTATAATTCACCCCTCCACTTT. This codes for CASSLDMYNSPLHF. Based on the CDR3 plus reference TRBV5-1 and TRBJ1-6, the full variable domain is KAGVTQTPRYLIKTRGQQVTLSCSPISGHRSVSWYQQTPGQGLQFLFEYFSETQRNKGNFPGRFSGRQFSNSRSEMNVSTLELGDSALYLCASSLDMYNSPLHFGNGTRLTVT.

In this sample, this clone turned up a few times. The chain couples TRBV2 to TRBJ1-6; 9 bases align to TRBD1. Trimming cost V 6 bases and J 8 bases; bases outside gene matches: 5. Germline V gene data show CDR1 as SNHLY and CDR2 as FYNNEI. The CDR3 extends over 14 amino acids. The CDR3 region has the DNA TGTGCCAGCAGGGACAGGGGTGTTTATTCACCCCTCCACTTT. It specifies CASRDRGVYSPLHF.

On this clone: The same CDR3 can be traced to other DNA sequences in this sample. This chain connects TRBV5-1 to TRBJ1-2; TRBD1 is a possible D gene (6 bases). Germline V gives CDR1 SGHRS, CDR2 YFSETQ. Trimming left V 4 bases short and J 3 bases short, with 10 bases between. This CDR3 comprises 13 residues. The DNA for the CDR3 is TGCGCCAGCAGCCCACAGGGCGACTATGGCTACACCTTC. Translation: CASSPQGDYGYTF.

This clone showed up just a few times. The chain is built from TRBV18 and TRBJ1-1; no clear D. Trimming pared 1 base from V and 5 bases from J, leaving 14 bases between. There are 15 residues in the CDR3. Germline CDR1 reads KGHSH; CDR2 reads LQKENI. CDR3 residues: CASSPLRGSDTEAFF. In DNA, the CDR3 is TGTGCCAGCTCACCACTGCGAGGGTCGGATACTGAAGCTTTCTTT.

The chain carries TRBV12-5 and TRBJ2-7; D gene ambiguous. V was clipped by 6 bases and J by 2 bases, with 17 bases between them. The CDR3 is 15 amino acids. CDR1 LGHNT and CDR2 FRNRAP come from the germline V gene. The CDR3: CASGPSGSRTYEQYF. CDR3 bases: TGTGCTAGTGGCCCCAGTGGTAGTCGAACCTACGAGCAGTACTTC.

The DNA for the CDR3 is TGTGCCAGCAGTTTATTGGGGGAAGAGACCCAGTACTTC. It translates to CASSLLGEETQYF. The chain employs TRBV27 and TRBJ2-5; D might be TRBD1 or TRBD2, each matching 5 bases. Trimming left V 1 base short and J 3 bases short, with 6 bases between. There are 13 residues in the CDR3. CDR1 and CDR2 from the germline V gene are MNHEY and SMNVEV (reference sequence).

This clone was detected only a few times. The V gene is TRBV19, the J gene TRBJ1-6, with TRBD1 matching over 8 bases. Germline loops: CDR1 LNHDA, CDR2 SQIVND (reference sequence). V was pared by 4 bases and J by 3 bases, with 5 bases of the junction left unmatched. The CDR3 is 16 amino acids. CDR3 loop: CASSTGQGFYNSPLHF. CDR3 coding DNA: TGTGCCAGTAGTACCGGACAGGGTTTCTATAATTCACCCCTCCACTTT.

The rearrangement joins TRBV2 to TRBJ2-3, with D possibly TRBD2 on 7 matching bases. CDR3 length equals 11 residues. V lost 8 bases and J 8 bases, leaving 11 bases between the germline ends. Germline V gene sequence: CDR1 SNHLY, CDR2 FYNNEI. CDR3 region: CASGGAATQYF. CDR3 DNA sequence: TGTGCCAGCGGGGGGGCGGCTACGCAGTATTTT.

This clone was seen only a few times. The CDR3 DNA reads TGCGCCAGCAGCTTGGTCGCAGGCACCTATGGCTACACCTTC. Its protein is CASSLVAGTYGYTF. The rearrangement uses TRBV5-1 and TRBJ1-2; no definite D call. V gave up 0 bases and J gave up 4 bases, with 10 bases separating them. CDR3 size: 14 residues. Germline V lookup: CDR1 SGHRS, CDR2 YFSETQ.

The V gene is TRBV4-1, the J gene TRBJ2-5; 8 bases line up with TRBD1. V dropped 4 bases and J dropped 5; count of bases not matched to a gene: 15. Per the germline V gene, CDR1 is MGHRA and CDR2 is YSYEKL. The CDR3 consists of 17 residues. In DNA, the CDR3 is TGCGCCAGCAGCCCCGGGGCAGGGGGCTTTATCATGGAGACCCAGTACTTC. Its protein product is CASSPGAGGFIMETQYF.

The V gene is TRBV30, the J gene TRBJ1-1; D not resolved. CDR1 is GTSNPN, CDR2 SVGIG, per germline (reference sequence). Trimming took 1 base from V and 6 from J, leaving 18 bases between them. The CDR3 is 15 residues long. The CDR3 nucleotides are TGTGCCTGGAGTGGTTCTGTAGGACGGGTCCCTGAAGCTTTCTTT. Protein product: CAWSGSVGRVPEAFF.

V is TRBV19 and J is TRBJ2-5; D is tentatively TRBD1 or TRBD2 (6 bases each). Trimming stripped 7 bases from V and 5 bases from J, with 20 bases between. This CDR3 region has 15 residues. The germline V gene encodes CDR1 LNHDA and CDR2 SQIVND (reference sequence). The CDR3 spells CASTKGGTGKETQYF. CDR3 coding DNA: TGTGCCAGTACCAAGGGAGGTACAGGGAAGGAGACCCAGTACTTC.